Listed here are 21 T cell receptor beta chains from one sample, sequenced in a study of a mutant IDH1 vaccine in newly diagnosed glioma. The sample's time point: week 11, during vaccination. Each dose of the vaccine consisted of 300 ug of mutant IDH1 20-mer peptide, with topical imiquimod. Here immunoSEQ multiplex PCR was the method, and the copy in TCRdb shows in-frame clones only, minus some. Seen here are just over 35,000 clones, 80% observed once, and the top ten hold about 15%. Antigens of these TCRs are unknown. The sequencing used peripheral blood mononuclear cells (PBMCs), collected from a glioma patient whose treatment included an IDH1 peptide vaccine. The receptors shown here come from a woman aged 25 to 39 with glioma. Some clones in this sample may be carry-over from other donors' samples.

This clone was observed a few times. The chain links TRBV30 to TRBJ1-1; D not resolved. CDR1 GTSNPN and CDR2 SVGIG come from the germline V gene (reference sequence). This CDR3 region has 12 residues. Deletions cut 5 bases from V and 2 bases from J, with 9 bases between. DNA for the CDR3: TGTGCCTGGTCTCCCCCAAACACTGAAGCTTTCTTT. Amino acids: CAWSPPNTEAFF.

The rearrangement links TRBV2 to TRBJ1-5, with TRBD1 as a possible D gene (5 bases). The length of the CDR3 is 18 residues. The germline V gene has CDR1 SNHLY and CDR2 FYNNEI. Trimming took off 6 bases at V and 2 bases at J, with 23 bases between the two ends. In DNA form, the CDR3 reads TGTGCCAGCAGCCTGGAGGGACGTCCGGCCGGGGGCAATCAGCCCCAGCATTTT. As protein: CASSLEGRPAGGNQPQHF.

The chain couples TRBV27 to TRBJ1-1, with 8 bases aligning to TRBD1. J gave up 8 bases and V 8 bases, and 10 bases lay outside the gene matches. The CDR3 contains 13 residues. Germline V gives CDR1 MNHEY, CDR2 SMNVEV (reference sequence). CDR3 protein: CASGPGGAREAFF. CDR3 coding DNA: TGTGCCAGCGGTCCAGGGGGCGCGAGGGAAGCTTTCTTT.

The rearrangement joins TRBV6-5 to TRBJ1-5; D is possibly TRBD1 (5 bases). The CDR3 runs to 15 residues. The germline V gene encodes CDR1 MNHEY and CDR2 SVGAGI. V gave up 5 bases and J gave up 6 bases, with 17 bases separating them. CDR3 sequence: CASSLGGEAGQPQHF. CDR3 DNA sequence: TGTGCCAGCAGTCTCGGAGGGGAGGCGGGTCAGCCCCAGCATTTT.

The chain joins TRBV4-1 to TRBJ2-5; TRBD2 is a possible D gene (7 bases). The CDR3 consists of 16 residues. The germline gives CDR1 MGHRA, CDR2 YSYEKL. V gave up 0 bases and J gave up 1 base, with 12 bases separating them. In DNA form, the CDR3 reads TGCGCCAGCAGCCAAGATGGGGGGGCACTCCAAGAGACCCAGTACTTC. Translating gives CASSQDGGALQETQYF.

This sequence joins TRBV10-3 and TRBJ1-2; tentatively, D is TRBD1 (5 bases). Germline CDR1 ENHRY, CDR2 SYGVKD. V was pared by 6 bases and J by 8 bases, with 13 bases between. The CDR3 runs 12 residues. CDR3 DNA: TGTGCCATCAGATCAGGGACCTGGGGCTACACCTTC. Residues: CAIRSGTWGYTF.

The chain uses TRBV7-2 and TRBJ2-2; the D is unclear. Germline V gene lookup returns CDR1 SGHTA and CDR2 FQGNSA. The CDR3 has 16 residues. V was clipped by 1 base and J by 2 bases, with 11 bases between them. This chain's CDR3 is CASSLDADRNTGELFF. The CDR3 DNA is TGTGCCAGCAGCTTAGATGCGGACCGTAACACCGGGGAGCTGTTTTTT.

This chain connects TRBV2 to TRBJ1-5, with D perhaps TRBD1 (6 bases). This CDR3 spans 18 amino acids. V lost 5 bases to trimming and J lost 4 bases, with 24 bases between them. Germline CDR1 reads SNHLY; CDR2 reads FYNNEI. The CDR3 coding sequence is TGTGCCAGCAGTCCAATAGGGACAAACCTCGGGGGGAATCAGCCCCAGCATTTT. Its protein product is CASSPIGTNLGGNQPQHF. Based on the CDR3 plus reference TRBV2 and TRBJ1-5, the full variable domain is EPEVTQTPSHQVTQMGQEVILRCVPISNHLYFYWYRQILGQKVEFLVSFYNNEISEKSEIFDDQFSVERPDGSNFTLKIRSTKLEDSAMYFCASSPIGTNLGGNQPQHFGDGTRLSIL.

The chain couples TRBV2 to TRBJ1-4; 7 bases fit TRBD1. V shed 6 bases and J 7 bases; nucleotides not matched to a gene: 8. CDR3 length: 14 residues. The germline V gene encodes CDR1 SNHLY and CDR2 FYNNEI. The CDR3 nucleotides read TGTGCCAGCAGGGGGGACAGCGGCGCTGAAAAACTGTTTTTT. Encoded protein: CASRGDSGAEKLFF. The full variable domain, its missing parts supplied by reference TRBV2 and TRBJ1-4, is EPEVTQTPSHQVTQMGQEVILRCVPISNHLYFYWYRQILGQKVEFLVSFYNNEISEKSEIFDDQFSVERPDGSNFTLKIRSTKLEDSAMYFCASRGDSGAEKLFFGSGTQLSVL.

This CDR3 is CATSRKAGGWTEAFF. The CDR3 DNA is TGTGCCACCAGCAGGAAGGCAGGGGGCTGGACTGAAGCTTTCTTT. This chain links TRBV15 with TRBJ1-1, with 8 positions matching TRBD1. CDR1 and CDR2 (germline): LNHNV, YYDKDF (reference sequence). Trimming took 3 bases from V and 5 from J; bases not matched to a gene: 8. This CDR3 comprises 15 residues.

CDR3: CASSSEGGDLRTDTQYF. DNA for the CDR3: TGTGCCAGCAGCTCGGAGGGGGGGGATTTAAGGACAGATACGCAGTATTTT. The rearrangement uses TRBV9 and TRBJ2-3; perhaps TRBD2 as D (7 bases). Germline V gene data show CDR1 as SGDLS and CDR2 as YYNGEE. The CDR3 runs to 17 residues. V was trimmed by 4 bases and J by 3 bases, leaving 21 bases between them.

This chain connects TRBV29-1 to TRBJ2-3; TRBD1 aligns across 8 bases. The V gene end was trimmed by 7 bases and the J gene end by 0 bases; junction bases not matched to a gene: 9. This CDR3 is 15 amino acids long. Germline CDR1 reads SQVTM; CDR2 reads ANQGSEA. The chain's CDR3 is CSDGGQGASTDTQYF. CDR3 nucleotide sequence: TGCAGCGATGGAGGACAGGGCGCTAGCACAGATACGCAGTATTTT.

The genes are TRBV4-1 and TRBJ2-7, with D uncertain. V gave up 0 bases and J gave up 5 bases, with 17 bases separating them. The germline V gene encodes CDR1 MGHRA and CDR2 YSYEKL. The CDR3 contains 16 residues. CDR3 region: CASSQDGSATWNEQYF. CDR3 in DNA: TGCGCCAGCAGCCAAGATGGAAGCGCCACTTGGAACGAGCAGTACTTC.

This chain links TRBV5-5 with TRBJ1-4; no reliable D call. Germline CDR1 SGHKS, CDR2 YYEKEE (reference sequence). V lost 2 bases and J lost 4, with 6 bases in between. This CDR3 is 13 amino acids long. The CDR3 sequence: CASSFPNNEKLFF. The CDR3, as DNA: TGTGCCAGCAGCTTCCCTAATAATGAAAAACTGTTTTTT.

The rearrangement uses TRBV7-2 and TRBJ2-7; TRBD1 or TRBD2 may be the D gene (5 bases each). Germline V gene data show CDR1 as SGHTA and CDR2 as FQGNSA. CDR3 length equals 15 residues. The germline V and J ends were trimmed by 5 bases and 0 bases, with 14 bases remaining between them. The CDR3 spells CASSPGLGGSYEQYF. The CDR3 DNA reads TGTGCCAGCAGCCCGGGGCTTGGGGGCTCCTACGAGCAGTACTTC.

This chain connects TRBV25-1 to TRBJ2-7; 7 bases are a match to TRBD1. After removal of 7 bases from V and 0 bases from J, the junction contained 3 bases not matched to a gene. This CDR3 is 13 amino acids long. The germline gives CDR1 MGHDK, CDR2 SYGVNS. CDR3 loop: CASTGQNSYEQYF. DNA for the CDR3: TGTGCCAGCACGGGACAGAACTCCTACGAGCAGTACTTC.

This chain's CDR3 is CASSGQEQGEQYF. In DNA form, the CDR3 reads TGTGCCAGCAGTGGTCAGGAGCAGGGGGAGCAGTACTTC. The rearrangement links TRBV2 to TRBJ2-7, with a weak D call TRBD1 (6 bases). Per the germline V gene, CDR1 is SNHLY and CDR2 is FYNNEI. The V end lost 4 bases, the J end lost 7 bases, and 14 bases lay between the germline ends. This CDR3 region has 13 residues.

The chain uses TRBV5-1 and TRBJ2-3, with 8 bases fitting TRBD1. The CDR3 contains 15 residues. J lost 0 bases, V lost 0 bases, and 0 bases had no gene match. Germline CDR1 and CDR2: SGHRS and YFSETQ. CDR3 amino acids: CASSLGDRSTDTQYF. DNA of the CDR3: TGCGCCAGCAGCTTGGGGGACAGGAGCACAGATACGCAGTATTTT.

This clone has a handful of counts. The V and J genes are TRBV5-1 and TRBJ2-2; 8 bases are shared with TRBD1. Trimming removed 4 bases from V and 9 bases from J; junction bases left unmatched: 11. Germline V gene data show CDR1 as SGHRS and CDR2 as YFSETQ. The CDR3 is made up of 15 amino acids. In DNA form, the CDR3 reads TGCGCCAGCAGCCGCTCGGGGCAGGGGGCGAGGGAGCTGTTTTTT. Residues: CASSRSGQGARELFF.

The rearrangement uses TRBV28 and TRBJ1-5; no reliable D call. CDR1 and CDR2 from the germline V gene are MDHEN and SYDVKM. The ends were cut back, 6 bases at V and 7 bases at J, with 10 bases in the middle. The length of the CDR3 is 12 residues. Written as DNA, the CDR3 is TGTGCCAGCAGACCCCAAGGACAGCCCCAGCATTTT. Amino acid sequence: CASRPQGQPQHF.

The chain recombines TRBV27 with TRBJ2-7; the match to TRBD1 covers 8 bases. The CDR3 covers 16 residues. The V gene's germline CDR1 is MNHEY and CDR2 SMNVEV (reference sequence). Unmatched junction bases numbered 12, after V lost 4 bases and J lost 4 bases. The CDR3 protein is CASSSLTGAGIYEQYF. The CDR3 region has the DNA TGTGCCAGCAGTTCCCTGACAGGGGCTGGGATTTACGAGCAGTACTTC.